The sequence of this T cell receptor (beta chain) was determined in a study of T cell repertoires in cytomegalovirus infection. TCRdb passed the reads through MiXCR, listing each CDR3 protein once. The sample lists under 850,000 distinct CDR3 sequences, less than 40% occurring once. This CDR3 comprises 15 residues. Germline loops: CDR1 DFQATT, CDR2 SNEGSKA (reference sequence). Deletions cut 2 bases from V and 0 bases from J, with 13 bases between. The TCR comes from a human donor in good health (CMV status not recorded). Some clones in this sample may be carry-over from other donors' samples. Sequenced: PBMCs. V gene TRBV20-1 combines with J gene TRBJ1-1; TRBD1 is a possible D gene (5 bases). In DNA, the CDR3 is TGCAGTGCTAGACTGGGGCCAAACATGAACACTGAAGCTTTCTTT. Protein: CSARLGPNMNTEAFF.